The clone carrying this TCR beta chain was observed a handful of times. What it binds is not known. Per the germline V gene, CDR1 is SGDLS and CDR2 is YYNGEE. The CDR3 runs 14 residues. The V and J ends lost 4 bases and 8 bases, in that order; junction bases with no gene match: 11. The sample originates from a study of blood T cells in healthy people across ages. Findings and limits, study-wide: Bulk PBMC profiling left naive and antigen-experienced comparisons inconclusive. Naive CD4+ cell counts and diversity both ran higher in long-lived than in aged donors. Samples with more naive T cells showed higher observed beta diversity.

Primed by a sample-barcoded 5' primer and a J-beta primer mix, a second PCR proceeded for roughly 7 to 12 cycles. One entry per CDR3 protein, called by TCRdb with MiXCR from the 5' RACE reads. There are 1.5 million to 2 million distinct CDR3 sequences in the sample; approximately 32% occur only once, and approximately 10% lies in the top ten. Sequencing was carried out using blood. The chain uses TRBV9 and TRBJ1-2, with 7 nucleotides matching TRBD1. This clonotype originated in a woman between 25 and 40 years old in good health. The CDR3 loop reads CASSPGTALRGYTF. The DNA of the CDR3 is TGTGCCAGCAGCCCAGGGACAGCCCTCAGGGGCTACACCTTC.